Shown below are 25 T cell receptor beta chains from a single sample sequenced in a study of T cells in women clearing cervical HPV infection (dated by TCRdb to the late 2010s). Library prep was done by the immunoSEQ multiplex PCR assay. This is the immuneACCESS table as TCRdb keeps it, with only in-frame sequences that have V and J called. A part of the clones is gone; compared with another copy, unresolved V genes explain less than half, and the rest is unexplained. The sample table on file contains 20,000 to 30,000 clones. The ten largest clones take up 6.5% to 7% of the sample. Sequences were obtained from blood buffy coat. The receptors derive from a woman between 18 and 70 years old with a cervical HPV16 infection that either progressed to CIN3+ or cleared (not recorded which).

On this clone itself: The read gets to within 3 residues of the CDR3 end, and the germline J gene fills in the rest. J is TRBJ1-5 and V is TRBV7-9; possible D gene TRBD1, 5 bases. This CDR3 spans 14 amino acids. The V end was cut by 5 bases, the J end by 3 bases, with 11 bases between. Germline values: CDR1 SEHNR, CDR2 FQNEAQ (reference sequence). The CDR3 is CASSEDKANQPQHF. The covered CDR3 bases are TGTGCCAGCAGCGAGGACAAAGCCAATCAGCCC. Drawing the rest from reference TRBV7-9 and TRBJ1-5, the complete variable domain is DTGVSQNPRHKITKRGQNVTFRCDPISEHNRLYWYRQTLGQGPEFLTYFQNEAQLEKSRLLSDRFSAERPKGSFSTLEIQRTEQGDSAMYLCASSEDKANQPQHFGDGTRLSIL.

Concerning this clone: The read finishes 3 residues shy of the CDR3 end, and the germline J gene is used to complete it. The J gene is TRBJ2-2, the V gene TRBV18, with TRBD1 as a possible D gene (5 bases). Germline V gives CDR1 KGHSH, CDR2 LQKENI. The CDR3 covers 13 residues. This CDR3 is CASSVSGANVLFF. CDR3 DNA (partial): TGTGCCAGCTCAGTTTCTGGGGCCAACGTG.

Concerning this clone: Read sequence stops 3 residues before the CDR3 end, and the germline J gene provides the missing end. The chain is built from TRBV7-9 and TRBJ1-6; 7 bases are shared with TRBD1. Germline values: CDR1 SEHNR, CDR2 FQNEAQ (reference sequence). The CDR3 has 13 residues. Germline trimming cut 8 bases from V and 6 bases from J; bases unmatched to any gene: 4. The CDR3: CASGGTANSPLHF. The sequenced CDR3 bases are TGTGCCAGCGGCGGGACAGCTAATTCACCC. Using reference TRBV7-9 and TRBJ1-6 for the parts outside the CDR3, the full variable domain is DTGVSQNPRHKITKRGQNVTFRCDPISEHNRLYWYRQTLGQGPEFLTYFQNEAQLEKSRLLSDRFSAERPKGSFSTLEIQRTEQGDSAMYLCASGGTANSPLHFGNGTRLTVT.

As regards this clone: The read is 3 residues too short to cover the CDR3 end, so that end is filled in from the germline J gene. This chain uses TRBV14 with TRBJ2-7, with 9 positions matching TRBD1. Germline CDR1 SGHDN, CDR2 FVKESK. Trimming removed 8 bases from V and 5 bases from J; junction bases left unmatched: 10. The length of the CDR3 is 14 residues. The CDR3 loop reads CASSPGQGNDEQYF. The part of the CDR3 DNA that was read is TGTGCCAGCTCTCCGGGACAGGGAAACGACGAG.

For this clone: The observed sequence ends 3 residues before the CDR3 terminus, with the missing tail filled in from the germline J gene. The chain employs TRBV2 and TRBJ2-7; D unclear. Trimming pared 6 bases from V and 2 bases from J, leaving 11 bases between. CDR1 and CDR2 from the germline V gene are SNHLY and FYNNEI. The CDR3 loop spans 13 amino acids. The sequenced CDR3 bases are TGTGCCAGCAGACCAGCGCTTGCCTACGAG. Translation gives CASRPALAYE. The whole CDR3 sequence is CASRPALAYEQYF.

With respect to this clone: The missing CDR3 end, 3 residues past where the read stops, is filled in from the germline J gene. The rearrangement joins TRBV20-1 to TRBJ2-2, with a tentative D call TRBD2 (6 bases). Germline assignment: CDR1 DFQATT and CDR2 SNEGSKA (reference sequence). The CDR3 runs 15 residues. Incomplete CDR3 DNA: TGCAGTGCTGGAGGAGGGGCTGTCCATAATTCACCG. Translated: CSAGGGAVHNSP. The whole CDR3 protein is CSAGGGAVHNSPLFF.

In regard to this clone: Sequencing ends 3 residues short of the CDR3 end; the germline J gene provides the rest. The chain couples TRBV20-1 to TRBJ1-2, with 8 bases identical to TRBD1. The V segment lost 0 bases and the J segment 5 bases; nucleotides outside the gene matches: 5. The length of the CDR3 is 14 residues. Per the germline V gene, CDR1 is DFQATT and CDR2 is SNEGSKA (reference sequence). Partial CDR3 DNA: TGCAGTGCTAGAGATCCCGGACAGGGTTATGGC. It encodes CSARDPGQGYG. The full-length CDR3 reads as CSARDPGQGYGYTF.

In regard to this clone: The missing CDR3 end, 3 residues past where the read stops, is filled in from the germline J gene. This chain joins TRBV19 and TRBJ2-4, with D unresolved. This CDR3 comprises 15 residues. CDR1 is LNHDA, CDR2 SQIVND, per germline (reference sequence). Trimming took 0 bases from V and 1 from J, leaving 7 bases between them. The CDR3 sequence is CASSIEGLAKNIQYF. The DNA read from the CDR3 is TGTGCCAGTAGTATAGAGGGCTTGGCCAAAAACATT.

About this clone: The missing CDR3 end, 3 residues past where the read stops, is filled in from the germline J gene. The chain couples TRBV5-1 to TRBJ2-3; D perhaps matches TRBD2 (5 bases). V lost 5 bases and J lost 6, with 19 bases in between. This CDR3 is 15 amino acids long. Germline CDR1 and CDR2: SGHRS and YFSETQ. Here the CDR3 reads CASRRGLASGDTQYF. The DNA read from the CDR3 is TGCGCCAGCAGACGAGGATTAGCGTCGGGCGATACG. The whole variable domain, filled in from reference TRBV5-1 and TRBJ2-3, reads KAGVTQTPRYLIKTRGQQVTLSCSPISGHRSVSWYQQTPGQGLQFLFEYFSETQRNKGNFPGRFSGRQFSNSRSEMNVSTLELGDSALYLCASRRGLASGDTQYFGPGTRLTVL.

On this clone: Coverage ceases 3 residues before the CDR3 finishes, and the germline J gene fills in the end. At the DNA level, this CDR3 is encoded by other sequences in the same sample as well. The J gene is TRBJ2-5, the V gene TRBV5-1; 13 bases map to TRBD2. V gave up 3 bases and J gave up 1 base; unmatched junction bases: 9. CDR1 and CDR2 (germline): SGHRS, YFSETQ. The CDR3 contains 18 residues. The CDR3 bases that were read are TGCGCCAGCAGCTACGGACTAGCGGGAGTGTTGGCCCAAGAGACC. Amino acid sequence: CASSYGLAGVLAQET. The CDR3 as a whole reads CASSYGLAGVLAQETQYF.

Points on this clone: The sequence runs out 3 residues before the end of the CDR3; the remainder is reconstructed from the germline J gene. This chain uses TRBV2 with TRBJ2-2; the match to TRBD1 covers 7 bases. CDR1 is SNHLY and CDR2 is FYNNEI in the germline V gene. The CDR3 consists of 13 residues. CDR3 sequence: CASRQGENSPLFF. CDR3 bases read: TGTGCCAGCAGGCAGGGGGAGAATTCACCG. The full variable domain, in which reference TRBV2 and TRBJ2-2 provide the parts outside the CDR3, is EPEVTQTPSHQVTQMGQEVILRCVPISNHLYFYWYRQILGQKVEFLVSFYNNEISEKSEIFDDQFSVERPDGSNFTLKIRSTKLEDSAMYFCASRQGENSPLFFGEGSRLTVL.

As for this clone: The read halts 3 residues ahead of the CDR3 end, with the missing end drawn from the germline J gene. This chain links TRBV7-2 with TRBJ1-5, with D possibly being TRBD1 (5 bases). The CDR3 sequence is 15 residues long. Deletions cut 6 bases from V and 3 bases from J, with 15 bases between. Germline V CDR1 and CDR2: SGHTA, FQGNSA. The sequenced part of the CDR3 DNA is TGTGCCAGCAGGTATAGCAGGGAAGTCAATCAGCCC. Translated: CASRYSREVNQP. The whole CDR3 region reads CASRYSREVNQPQHF.

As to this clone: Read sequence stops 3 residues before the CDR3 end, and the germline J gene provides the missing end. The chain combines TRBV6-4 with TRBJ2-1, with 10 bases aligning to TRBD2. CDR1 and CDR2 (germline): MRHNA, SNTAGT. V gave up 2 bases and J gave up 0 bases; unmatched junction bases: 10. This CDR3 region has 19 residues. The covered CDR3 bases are TGTGCCAGCAGTGACCCAGGGACTAGCGCTTTGAGCTCCTACAATGAG. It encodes CASSDPGTSALSSYNE. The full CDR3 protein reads CASSDPGTSALSSYNEQFF.

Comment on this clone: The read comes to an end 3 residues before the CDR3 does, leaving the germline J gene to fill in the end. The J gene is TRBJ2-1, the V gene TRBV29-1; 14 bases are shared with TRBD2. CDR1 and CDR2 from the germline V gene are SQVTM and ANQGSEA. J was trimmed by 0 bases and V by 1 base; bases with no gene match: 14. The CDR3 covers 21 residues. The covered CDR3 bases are TGCAGCGTTGAAGGACTAGCGGGAGGGCCATTTGACCTAAGCTCCTACAATGAG. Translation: CSVEGLAGGPFDLSSYNE. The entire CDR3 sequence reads CSVEGLAGGPFDLSSYNEQFF.

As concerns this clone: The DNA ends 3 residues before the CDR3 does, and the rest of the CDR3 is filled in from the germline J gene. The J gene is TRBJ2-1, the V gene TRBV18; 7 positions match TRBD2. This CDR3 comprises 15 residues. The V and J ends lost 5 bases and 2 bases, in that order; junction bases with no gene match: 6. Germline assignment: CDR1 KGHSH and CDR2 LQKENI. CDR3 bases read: TGTGCCAGCTCATCCCTAGCGGAGGCCTACAATGAG. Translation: CASSSLAEAYNE. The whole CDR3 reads CASSSLAEAYNEQFF.

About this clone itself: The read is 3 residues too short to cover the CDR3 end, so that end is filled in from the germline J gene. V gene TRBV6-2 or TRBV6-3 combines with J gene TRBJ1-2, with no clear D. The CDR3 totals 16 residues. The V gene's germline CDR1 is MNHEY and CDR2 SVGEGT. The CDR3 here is CASSFKREGNSYDYTF. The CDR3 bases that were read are TGTGCCAGCAGTTTCAAGCGGGAGGGTAATTCCTACGAC.

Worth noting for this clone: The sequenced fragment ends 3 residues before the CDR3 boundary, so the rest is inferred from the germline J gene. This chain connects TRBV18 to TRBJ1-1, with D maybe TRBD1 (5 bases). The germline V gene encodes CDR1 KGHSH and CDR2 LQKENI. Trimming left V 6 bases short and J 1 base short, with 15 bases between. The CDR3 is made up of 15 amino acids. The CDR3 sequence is CASSQTDRKNTEAFF. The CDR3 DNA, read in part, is TGTGCCAGCTCCCAAACCGACAGAAAGAACACTGAA.

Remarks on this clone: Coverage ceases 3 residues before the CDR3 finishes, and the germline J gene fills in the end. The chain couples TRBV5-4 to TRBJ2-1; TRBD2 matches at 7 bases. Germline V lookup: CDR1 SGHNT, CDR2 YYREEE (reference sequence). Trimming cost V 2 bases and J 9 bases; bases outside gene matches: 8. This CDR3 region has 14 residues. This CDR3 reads CASSLDSGLREQFF. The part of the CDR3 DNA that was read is TGTGCCAGCAGCTTAGATTCGGGACTACGTGAG.

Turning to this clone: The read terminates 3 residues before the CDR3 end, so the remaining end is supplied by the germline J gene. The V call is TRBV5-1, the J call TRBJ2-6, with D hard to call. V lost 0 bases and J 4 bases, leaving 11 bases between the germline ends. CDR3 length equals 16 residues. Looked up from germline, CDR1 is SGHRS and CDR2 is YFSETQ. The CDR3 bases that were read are TGCGCCAGCAGCTTGGCAACACAGTCAGGGGCCAACGTC. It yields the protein CASSLATQSGANV. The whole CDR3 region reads CASSLATQSGANVLTF.

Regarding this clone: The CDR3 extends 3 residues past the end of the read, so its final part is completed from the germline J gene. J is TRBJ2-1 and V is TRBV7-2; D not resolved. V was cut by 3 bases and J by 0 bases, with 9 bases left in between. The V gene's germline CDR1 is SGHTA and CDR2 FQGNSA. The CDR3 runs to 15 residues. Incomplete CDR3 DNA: TGTGCCAGCAGCTTCGCCTCAGGCTCCTACAATGAG. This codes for CASSFASGSYNE. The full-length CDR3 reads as CASSFASGSYNEQFF.

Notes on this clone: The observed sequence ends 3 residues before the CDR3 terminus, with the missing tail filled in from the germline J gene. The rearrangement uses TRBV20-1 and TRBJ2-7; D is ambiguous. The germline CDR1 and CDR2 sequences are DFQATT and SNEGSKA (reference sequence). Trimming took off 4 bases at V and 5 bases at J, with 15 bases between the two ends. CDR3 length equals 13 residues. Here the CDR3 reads CSAKFLVGHEQYF. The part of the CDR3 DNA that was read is TGCAGTGCTAAATTTCTCGTTGGGCACGAG.

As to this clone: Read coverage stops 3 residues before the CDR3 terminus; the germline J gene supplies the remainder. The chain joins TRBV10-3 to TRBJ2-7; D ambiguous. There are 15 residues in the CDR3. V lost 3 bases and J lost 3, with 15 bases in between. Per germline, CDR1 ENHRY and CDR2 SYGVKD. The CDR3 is CAISDRSLQNYEQYF. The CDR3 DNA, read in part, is TGTGCCATCAGTGATAGATCGTTACAGAACTACGAG.

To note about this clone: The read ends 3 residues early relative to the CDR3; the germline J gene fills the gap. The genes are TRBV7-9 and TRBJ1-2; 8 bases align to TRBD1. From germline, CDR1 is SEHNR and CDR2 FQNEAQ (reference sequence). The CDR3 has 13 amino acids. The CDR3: CASSTGGENDYTF. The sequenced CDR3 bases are TGTGCCAGCAGCACAGGGGGGGAAAATGAC.

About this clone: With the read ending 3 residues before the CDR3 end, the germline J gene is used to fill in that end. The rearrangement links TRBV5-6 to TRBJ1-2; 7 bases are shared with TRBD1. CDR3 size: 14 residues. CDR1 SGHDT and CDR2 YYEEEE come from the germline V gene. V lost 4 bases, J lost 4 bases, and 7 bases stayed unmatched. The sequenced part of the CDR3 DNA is TGTGCCAGCAGCGTCCGGGACAGCCCCTATGGC. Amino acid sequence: CASSVRDSPYG. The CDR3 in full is CASSVRDSPYGYTF.

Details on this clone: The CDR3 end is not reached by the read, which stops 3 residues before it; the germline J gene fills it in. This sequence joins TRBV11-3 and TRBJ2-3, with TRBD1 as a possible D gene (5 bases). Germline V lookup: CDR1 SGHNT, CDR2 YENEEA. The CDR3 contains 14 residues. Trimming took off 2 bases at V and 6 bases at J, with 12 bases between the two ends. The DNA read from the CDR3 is TGTGCCAGCAGCTTATCTTGGGGCCGGGATACG. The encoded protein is CASSLSWGRDT. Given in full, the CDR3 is CASSLSWGRDTQYF.